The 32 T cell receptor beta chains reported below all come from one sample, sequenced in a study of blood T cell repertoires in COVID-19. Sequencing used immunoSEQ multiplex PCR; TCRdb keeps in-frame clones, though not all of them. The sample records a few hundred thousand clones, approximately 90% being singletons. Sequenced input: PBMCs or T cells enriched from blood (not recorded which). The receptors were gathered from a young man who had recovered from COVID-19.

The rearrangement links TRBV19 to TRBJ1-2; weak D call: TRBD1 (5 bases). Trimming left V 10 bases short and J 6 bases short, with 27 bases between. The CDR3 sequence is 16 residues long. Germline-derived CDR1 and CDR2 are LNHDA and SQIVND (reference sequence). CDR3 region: CATHRDSPYSEDGYTF. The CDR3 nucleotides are TGTGCCACCCACCGGGACTCGCCATATTCCGAGGATGGCTACACCTTC.

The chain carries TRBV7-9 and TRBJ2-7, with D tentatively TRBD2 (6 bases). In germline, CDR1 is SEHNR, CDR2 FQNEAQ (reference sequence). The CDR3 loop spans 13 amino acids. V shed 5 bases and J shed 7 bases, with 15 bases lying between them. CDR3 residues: CASSLLMEGEQYF. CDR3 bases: TGTGCCAGCAGCCTCTTGATGGAGGGGGAGCAGTACTTC.

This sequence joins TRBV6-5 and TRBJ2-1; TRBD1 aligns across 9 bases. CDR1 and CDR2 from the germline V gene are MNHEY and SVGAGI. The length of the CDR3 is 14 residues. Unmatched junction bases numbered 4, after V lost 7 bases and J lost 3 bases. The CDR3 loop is CASKWTGDYNEQFF. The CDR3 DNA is TGTGCCAGCAAATGGACAGGGGACTACAATGAGCAGTTCTTC.

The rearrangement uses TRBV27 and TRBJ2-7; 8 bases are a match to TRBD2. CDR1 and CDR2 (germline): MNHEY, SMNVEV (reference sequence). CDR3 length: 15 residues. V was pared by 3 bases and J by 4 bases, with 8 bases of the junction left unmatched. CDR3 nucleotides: TGTGCCAGCAGTTTCACCGGACTAGCCAAATACGAGCAGTACTTC. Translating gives CASSFTGLAKYEQYF.

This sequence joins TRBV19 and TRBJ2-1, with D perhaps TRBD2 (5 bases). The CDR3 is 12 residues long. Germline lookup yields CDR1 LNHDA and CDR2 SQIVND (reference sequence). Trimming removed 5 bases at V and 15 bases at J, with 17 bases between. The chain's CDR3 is CASSPKRTALFF. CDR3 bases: TGTGCCAGTAGTCCGAAAAGGACTGCGCTGTTCTTC.

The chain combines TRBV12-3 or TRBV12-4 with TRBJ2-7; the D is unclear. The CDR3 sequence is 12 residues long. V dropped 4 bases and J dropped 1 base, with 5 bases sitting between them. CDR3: CASSSRSYEQYF. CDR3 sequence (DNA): TGTGCCAGCAGTTCGAGATCCTACGAGCAGTACTTC.

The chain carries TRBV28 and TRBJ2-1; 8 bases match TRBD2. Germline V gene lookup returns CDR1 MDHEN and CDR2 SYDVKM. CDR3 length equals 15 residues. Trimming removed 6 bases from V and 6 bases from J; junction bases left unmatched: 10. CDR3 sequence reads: CASRGRTSLGNEQFF. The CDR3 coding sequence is TGTGCCAGCAGGGGGAGGACTAGCCTAGGCAATGAGCAGTTCTTC. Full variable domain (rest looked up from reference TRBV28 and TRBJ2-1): DVKVTQSSRYLVKRTGEKVFLECVQDMDHENMFWYRQDPGLGLRLIYFSYDVKMKEKGDIPEGYSVSREKKERFSLILESASTNQTSMYLCASRGRTSLGNEQFFGPGTRLTVL.

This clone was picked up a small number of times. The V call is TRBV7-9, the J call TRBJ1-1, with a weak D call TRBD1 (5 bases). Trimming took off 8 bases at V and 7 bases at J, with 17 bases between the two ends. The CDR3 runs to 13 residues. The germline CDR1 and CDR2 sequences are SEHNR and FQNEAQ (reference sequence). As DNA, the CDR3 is TGTGCCAGCGCCCGGGAGGGGACCCTTGAAGCTTTCTTT. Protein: CASAREGTLEAFF.

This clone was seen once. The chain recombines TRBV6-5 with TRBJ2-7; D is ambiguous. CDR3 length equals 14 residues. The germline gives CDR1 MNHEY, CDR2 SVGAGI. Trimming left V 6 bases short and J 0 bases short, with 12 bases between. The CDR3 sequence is CASSRAASSYEQYF. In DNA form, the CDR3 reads TGTGCCAGCAGCCGCGCAGCTAGCTCCTACGAGCAGTACTTC.

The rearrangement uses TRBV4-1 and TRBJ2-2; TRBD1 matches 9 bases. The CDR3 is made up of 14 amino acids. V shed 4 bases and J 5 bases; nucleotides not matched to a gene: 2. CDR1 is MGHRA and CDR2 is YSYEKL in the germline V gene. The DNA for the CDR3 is TGCGCCAGCAGCCGAGGACAGGGGACCGGGGAGCTGTTTTTT. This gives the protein CASSRGQGTGELFF.

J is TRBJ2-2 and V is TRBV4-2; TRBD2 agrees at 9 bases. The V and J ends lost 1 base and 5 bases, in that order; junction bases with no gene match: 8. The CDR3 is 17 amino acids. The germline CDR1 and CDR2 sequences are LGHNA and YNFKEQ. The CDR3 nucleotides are TGTGCCAGCAGCCAAGCCGCGGGGGGGAGGGGGACCGGGGAGCTGTTTTTT. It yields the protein CASSQAAGGRGTGELFF.

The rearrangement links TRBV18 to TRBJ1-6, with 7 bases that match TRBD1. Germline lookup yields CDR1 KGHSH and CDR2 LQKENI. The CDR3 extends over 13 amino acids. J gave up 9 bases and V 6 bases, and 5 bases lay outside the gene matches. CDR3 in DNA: TGTGCCAGCTCGGGGCAGGGGGTTTCACCCCTCCACTTT. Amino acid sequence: CASSGQGVSPLHF.

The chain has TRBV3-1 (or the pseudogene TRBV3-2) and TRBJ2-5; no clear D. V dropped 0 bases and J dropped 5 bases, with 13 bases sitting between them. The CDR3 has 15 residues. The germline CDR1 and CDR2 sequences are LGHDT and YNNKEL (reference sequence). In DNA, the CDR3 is TGTGCCAGCAGCCAAGATGCCCCCCCGGTGGAGACCCAGTACTTC. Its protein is CASSQDAPPVETQYF.

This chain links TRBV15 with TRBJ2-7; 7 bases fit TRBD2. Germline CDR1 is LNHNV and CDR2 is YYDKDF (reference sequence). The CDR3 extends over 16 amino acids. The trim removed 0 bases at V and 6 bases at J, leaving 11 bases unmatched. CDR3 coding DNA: TGTGCCACCAGCAGAGACCCTACAGCGGGAAGCCGCGAGCAGTACTTC. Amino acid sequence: CATSRDPTAGSREQYF.

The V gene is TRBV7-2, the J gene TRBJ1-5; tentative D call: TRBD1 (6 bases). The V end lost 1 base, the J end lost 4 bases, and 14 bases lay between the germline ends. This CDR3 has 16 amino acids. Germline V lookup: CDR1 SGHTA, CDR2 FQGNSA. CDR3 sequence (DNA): TGTGCCAGCAGCTTAGGAAACAGGGTAGCGAATCAGCCCCAGCATTTT. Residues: CASSLGNRVANQPQHF.

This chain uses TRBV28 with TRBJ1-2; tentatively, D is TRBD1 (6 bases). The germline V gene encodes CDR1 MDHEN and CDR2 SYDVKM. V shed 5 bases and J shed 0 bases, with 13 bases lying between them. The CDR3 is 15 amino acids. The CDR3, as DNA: TGTGCCAGCAGTGTACAGGGACCAGCTAACTATGGCTACACCTTC. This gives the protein CASSVQGPANYGYTF.

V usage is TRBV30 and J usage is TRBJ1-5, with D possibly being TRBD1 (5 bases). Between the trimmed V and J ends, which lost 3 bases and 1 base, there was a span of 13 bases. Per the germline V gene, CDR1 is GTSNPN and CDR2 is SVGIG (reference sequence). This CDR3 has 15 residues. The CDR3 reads CAWRSGGMSNQPQHF. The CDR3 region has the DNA TGTGCCTGGAGGAGTGGGGGGATGAGCAATCAGCCCCAGCATTTT.

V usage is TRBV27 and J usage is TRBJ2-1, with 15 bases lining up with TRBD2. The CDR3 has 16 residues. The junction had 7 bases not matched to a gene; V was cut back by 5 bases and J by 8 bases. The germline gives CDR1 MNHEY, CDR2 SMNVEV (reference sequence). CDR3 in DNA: TGTGCCAGCAGTACCGGACTAGCGGGAGGGGTCGATGAGCAGTTCTTC. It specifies CASSTGLAGGVDEQFF.

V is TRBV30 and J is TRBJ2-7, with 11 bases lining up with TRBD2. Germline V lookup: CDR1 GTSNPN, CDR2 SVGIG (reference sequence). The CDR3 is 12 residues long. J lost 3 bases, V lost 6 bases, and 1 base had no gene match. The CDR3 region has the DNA TGTGCCTGTCTAGCGGGAGGCTACGAGCAGTACTTC. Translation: CACLAGGYEQYF.

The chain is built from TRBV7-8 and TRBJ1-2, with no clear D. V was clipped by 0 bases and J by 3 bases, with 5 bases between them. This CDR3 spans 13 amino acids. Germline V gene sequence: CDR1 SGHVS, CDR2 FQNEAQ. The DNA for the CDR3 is TGTGCCAGCAGCTTAGCCGGGGACTATGGCTACACCTTC. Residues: CASSLAGDYGYTF.

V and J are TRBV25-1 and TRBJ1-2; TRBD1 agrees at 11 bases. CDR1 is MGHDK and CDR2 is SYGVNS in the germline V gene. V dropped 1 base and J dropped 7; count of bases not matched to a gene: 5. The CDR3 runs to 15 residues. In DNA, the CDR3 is TGTGCCAGCAGTGAATCAGTTGGGACAGGGGGTGGCTACACCTTC. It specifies CASSESVGTGGGYTF.

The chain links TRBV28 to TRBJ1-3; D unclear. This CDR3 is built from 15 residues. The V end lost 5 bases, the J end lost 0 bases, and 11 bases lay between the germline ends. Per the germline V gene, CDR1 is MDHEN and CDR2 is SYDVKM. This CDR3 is CASSLGTASGNTIYF. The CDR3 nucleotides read TGTGCCAGCAGTCTGGGTACAGCCTCTGGAAACACCATATATTTT.

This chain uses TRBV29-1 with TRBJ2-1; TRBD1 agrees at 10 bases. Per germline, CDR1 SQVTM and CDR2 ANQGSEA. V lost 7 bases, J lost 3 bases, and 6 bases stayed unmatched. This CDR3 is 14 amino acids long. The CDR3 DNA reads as TGCAGCGCCCCGGGACAGGGGTTCTACAATGAGCAGTTCTTC. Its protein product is CSAPGQGFYNEQFF.

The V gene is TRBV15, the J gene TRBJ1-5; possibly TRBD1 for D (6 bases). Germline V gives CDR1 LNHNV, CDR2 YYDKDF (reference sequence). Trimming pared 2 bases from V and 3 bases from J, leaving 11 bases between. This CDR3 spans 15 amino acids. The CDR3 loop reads CATSRTRDNNQPQHF. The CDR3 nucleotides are TGTGCCACCAGCAGAACCCGGGACAACAATCAGCCCCAGCATTTT.

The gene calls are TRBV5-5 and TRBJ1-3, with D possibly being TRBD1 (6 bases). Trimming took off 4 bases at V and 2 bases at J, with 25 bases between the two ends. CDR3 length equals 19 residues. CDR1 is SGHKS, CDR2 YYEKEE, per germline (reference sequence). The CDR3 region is CASSLQGWKGHSAGNTIYF. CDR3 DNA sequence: TGTGCCAGCAGCCTGCAGGGGTGGAAGGGACATAGTGCTGGAAACACCATATATTTT. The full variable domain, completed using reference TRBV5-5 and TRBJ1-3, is DAGVTQSPTHLIKTRGQQVTLRCSPISGHKSVSWYQQVLGQGPQFIFQYYEKEERGRGNFPDRFSARQFPNYSSELNVNALLLGDSALYLCASSLQGWKGHSAGNTIYFGEGSWLTVV.

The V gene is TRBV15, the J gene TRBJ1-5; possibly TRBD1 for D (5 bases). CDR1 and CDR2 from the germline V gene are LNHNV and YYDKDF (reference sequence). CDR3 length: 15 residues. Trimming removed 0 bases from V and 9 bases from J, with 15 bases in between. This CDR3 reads CATSREGGGQRPQHF. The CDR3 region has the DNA TGTGCCACCAGCAGAGAGGGTGGCGGACAAAGGCCCCAGCATTTT.

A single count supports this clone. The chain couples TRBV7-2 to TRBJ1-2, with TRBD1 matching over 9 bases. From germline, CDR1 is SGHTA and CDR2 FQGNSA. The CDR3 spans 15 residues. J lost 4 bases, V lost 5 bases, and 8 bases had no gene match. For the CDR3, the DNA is TGTGCCAGCAGCAACCCGGGACAGGGCATCTATGGCTACACCTTC. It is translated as CASSNPGQGIYGYTF.

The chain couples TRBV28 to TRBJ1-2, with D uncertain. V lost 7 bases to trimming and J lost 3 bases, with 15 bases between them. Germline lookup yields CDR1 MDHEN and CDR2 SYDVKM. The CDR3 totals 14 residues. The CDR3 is CASTPRRGYYGYTF. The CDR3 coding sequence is TGTGCCAGCACCCCGCGGAGAGGTTACTATGGCTACACCTTC.

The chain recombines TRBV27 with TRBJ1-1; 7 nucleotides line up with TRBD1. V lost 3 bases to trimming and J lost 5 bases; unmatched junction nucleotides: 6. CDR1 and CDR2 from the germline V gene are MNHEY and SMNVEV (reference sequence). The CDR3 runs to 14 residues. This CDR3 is CASSFTGVDTEAFF. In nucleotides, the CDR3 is TGTGCCAGCAGTTTCACAGGGGTCGATACTGAAGCTTTCTTT.

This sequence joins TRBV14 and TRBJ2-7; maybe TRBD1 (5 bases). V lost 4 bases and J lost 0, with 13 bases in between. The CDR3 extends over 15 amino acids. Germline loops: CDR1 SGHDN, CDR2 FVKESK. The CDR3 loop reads CASSPQQGFSYEQYF. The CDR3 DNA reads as TGTGCCAGCAGCCCGCAGCAGGGCTTCTCCTACGAGCAGTACTTC.

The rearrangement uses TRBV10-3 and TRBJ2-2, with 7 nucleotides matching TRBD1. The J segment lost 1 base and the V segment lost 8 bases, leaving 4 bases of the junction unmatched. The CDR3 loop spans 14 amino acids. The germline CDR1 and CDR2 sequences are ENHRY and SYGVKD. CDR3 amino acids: CAISGTVNTGELFF. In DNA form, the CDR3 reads TGTGCCATCTCCGGGACAGTGAACACCGGGGAGCTGTTTTTT.

CDR3 in amino acids: CATSDLWPSGRENIQYF. For the CDR3, the DNA is TGTGCCACCAGTGATTTGTGGCCTAGCGGGAGGGAAAACATTCAGTACTTC. The gene calls are TRBV24-1 and TRBJ2-4; the match to TRBD2 covers 12 bases. Per germline, CDR1 KGHDR and CDR2 SFDVKD. The CDR3 is made up of 17 amino acids. Unmatched junction bases numbered 4, after V lost 0 bases and J lost 5 bases.